These T cell receptor beta chains were read from a single sample in a study of OX40 agonist ivuxolimab in advanced cancers. Clones were read by immunoSEQ multiplex PCR, and TCRdb kept only the in-frame ones, dropping some. The sample holds tens of thousands of clones, more than 85% seen once. This sample comprised CD4+ or CD8+ T cells sorted from blood, obtained in a trial of the OX40 agonist ivuxolimab. The source is an adult with an advanced solid tumor such as melanoma, head and neck, liver or kidney cancer. CDR3s include the opening cysteine and the closing phenylalanine or tryptophan. D genes are given only for firm matches. Rows give clone size only sometimes, using once, few, many, or a class for an expanded clone.

clone size,V gene,J gene,CDR3 length,D gene,CDR3 protein,CDR3 DNA
NA,TRBV7-2,TRBJ2-3,17,NA,CASSLGIRLRRTDTQYF,TGTGCCAGCAGCTTAGGTATTAGACTACGGCGCACAGATACGCAGTATTTT
NA,TRBV19,TRBJ2-1,15,TRBD2,CASTLGTSGSNEQFF,TGTGCCAGTACCCTAGGGACTAGCGGGAGTAATGAGCAGTTCTTC
once,TRBV5-1,TRBJ2-3,13,NA,CASVSGYTDTQYF,TGCGCCAGCGTTAGCGGATACACAGATACGCAGTATTTT
NA,TRBV12-5,TRBJ1-2,13,NA,CASARGGWYGYTF,TGTGCTAGTGCCCGCGGAGGGTGGTATGGCTACACCTTC
NA,TRBV28,TRBJ1-5,13,NA,CASSSGAYQPQHF,TGTGCCAGCAGTTCCGGGGCCTATCAGCCCCAGCATTTT
NA,TRBV30,TRBJ2-2,17,NA,CAWSVGRTGSNTGELFF,TGTGCCTGGAGTGTAGGGAGGACAGGCTCGAACACCGGGGAGCTGTTTTTT
NA,TRBV5-4,TRBJ1-1,14,NA,CASSPGTANTEAFF,TGTGCCAGCAGCCCCGGGACGGCGAACACTGAAGCTTTCTTT
once,TRBV19,TRBJ2-2,17,TRBD1,CASSINTGTGTAGELFF,TGTGCCAGTAGTATAAACACCGGGACAGGGACGGCCGGGGAGCTGTTTTTT
NA,TRBV30,TRBJ2-7,12,TRBD2,CAWSGTSHEQYF,TGTGCCTGGAGCGGGACTAGTCACGAGCAGTACTTC
once,TRBV5-1,TRBJ2-2,15,NA,CASSLGRGDTGELFF,TGCGCCAGCAGCTTGGGTAGGGGGGACACCGGGGAGCTGTTTTTT
NA,TRBV6-8,TRBJ1-4,18,NA,CASATGGNTGVQWEKLFF,TGTGCCAGCGCCACTGGGGGGAATACCGGGGTTCAGTGGGAAAAACTGTTTTTT
NA,TRBV28,TRBJ2-7,15,NA,CASSLPTGTSYEQYF,TGTGCCAGCAGTCTCCCCACAGGGACCTCCTACGAGCAGTACTTC
NA,TRBV5-4,TRBJ2-7,14,TRBD2,CASSLGTRVYEQYF,TGTGCCAGCAGCTTGGGGACTAGGGTCTACGAGCAGTACTTC
NA,TRBV2,TRBJ1-4,16,NA,CASSSQGVVINEKLFF,TGTGCCAGCAGTAGTCAGGGTGTTGTGATTAATGAAAAACTGTTTTTT
NA,TRBV6-4,TRBJ2-6,15,NA,CASSRGGAGANVLTF,TGTGCCAGCAGTCGGGGAGGTGCTGGGGCCAACGTCCTGACTTTC
NA,TRBV19,TRBJ2-5,13,NA,CASSIRVRETQYF,TGTGCCAGTAGTATCAGGGTTCGAGAGACCCAGTACTTC
NA,TRBV5-5,TRBJ2-7,15,TRBD2,CASSLLSLAMYEQYF,TGTGCCAGCAGCTTGCTTTCACTAGCGATGTACGAGCAGTACTTC
NA,TRBV5-4,TRBJ1-2,15,NA,CASTFLDRTNYGYTF,TGTGCCAGCACCTTCCTAGACAGGACTAACTATGGCTACACCTTC
medium-sized,TRBV7-3,TRBJ2-7,13,NA,CASSLMQGSEQYF,TGTGCCAGCAGCTTAATGCAGGGGTCAGAGCAGTACTTC
NA,TRBV9,TRBJ1-1,15,NA,CASSVSAARNTEAFF,TGTGCCAGCAGCGTCTCCGCTGCAAGGAACACTGAAGCTTTCTTT
few,TRBV14,TRBJ1-1,15,NA,CASSQVQGPPTEAFF,TGTGCCAGCAGCCAAGTACAGGGTCCTCCCACTGAAGCTTTCTTT
once,TRBV27,TRBJ1-6,16,TRBD1,CASSYIGTVLGSPLHF,TGTGCCAGCAGTTACATCGGGACAGTACTAGGTTCACCCCTCCACTTT
once,TRBV25-1,TRBJ2-7,13,NA,CASSELRGYEQYF,TGTGCCAGCAGTGAATTGAGGGGATACGAGCAGTACTTC
NA,TRBV10-1,TRBJ2-7,17,TRBD2,CASSPGTSGRARYEQYF,TGCGCCAGCAGTCCCGGGACTAGCGGGAGGGCCCGCTACGAGCAGTACTTC
NA,TRBV28,TRBJ1-1,15,TRBD1,CASSSSGTANTEAFF,TGTGCCAGCAGTTCCTCCGGGACAGCGAACACTGAAGCTTTCTTT
NA,TRBV9,TRBJ2-2,14,NA,CASSVIPDTGELFF,TGTGCCAGCAGCGTCATCCCGGACACCGGGGAGCTGTTTTTT
NA,TRBV18,TRBJ2-5,14,NA,CASSRGTPVNEQYF,TGTGCCAGCTCACGGGGGACCCCCGTGAATGAGCAGTACTTC
NA,TRBV5-1,TRBJ2-7,15,NA,CASSLVAGSSYEQYF,TGCGCCAGCAGCTTGGTTGCAGGGAGCTCCTACGAGCAGTACTTC
NA,TRBV30,TRBJ1-5,13,NA,CAWSGGSSQPQHF,TGTGCCTGGAGCGGGGGAAGTAGCCAGCCCCAGCATTTT
NA,TRBV5-6,TRBJ1-1,13,NA,CATVRQGGTEAFF,TGTGCCACCGTCCGGCAGGGAGGCACTGAAGCTTTCTTT
NA,TRBV19,TRBJ2-5,15,NA,CASSKALAPQETQYF,TGTGCCAGTAGTAAAGCCTTAGCGCCTCAAGAGACCCAGTACTTC
NA,TRBV5-1,TRBJ1-1,14,NA,CASSLDGLNTEAFF,TGCGCCAGCAGCTTGGACGGGTTGAACACTGAAGCTTTCTTT
NA,TRBV25-1,TRBJ2-1,15,NA,CASSDGGGLYNEQFF,TGTGCCAGCAGTGACGGAGGGGGGCTTTACAATGAGCAGTTCTTC
NA,TRBV5-1,TRBJ1-3,16,TRBD1,CASSRESTGGRNTIYF,TGCGCCAGCAGCCGCGAGTCGACAGGGGGTCGCAACACCATATATTTT
NA,TRBV2,TRBJ2-1,16,NA,CASMVPGSETLNEQFF,TGTGCCAGCATGGTCCCAGGGTCGGAGACCCTCAATGAGCAGTTCTTC
NA,TRBV2,TRBJ2-7,14,NA,CASHNWVNGYEQYF,TGTGCCAGCCATAACTGGGTCAACGGCTACGAGCAGTACTTC
NA,TRBV7-3,TRBJ2-1,13,NA,CASSLGSYNEQFF,TGTGCCAGCAGCTTGGGCTCCTACAATGAGCAGTTCTTC
NA,TRBV7-9,TRBJ2-5,17,NA,CASSPRGSNSWKETQYF,TGTGCCAGCAGCCCTCGGGGGAGCAATTCGTGGAAAGAGACCCAGTACTTC
once,TRBV7-3,TRBJ2-2,15,NA,CASSLRGGNTGELFF,TGTGCCAGCAGCTTAAGAGGGGGAAACACCGGGGAGCTGTTTTTT
NA,TRBV11-3,TRBJ2-5,14,NA,CASSSRQLQETQYF,TGTGCCAGCAGCTCTCGACAATTACAAGAGACCCAGTACTTC
NA,TRBV4-2,TRBJ1-2,13,TRBD1,CASSQGQEYGYTF,TGTGCCAGCAGCCAGGGACAGGAGTATGGCTACACCTTC
NA,TRBV5-1,TRBJ1-5,15,TRBD1,CASSSQGAQGQPQHF,TGCGCCAGCAGCTCACAGGGGGCGCAAGGTCAGCCCCAGCATTTT